The text below deals with one T cell receptor beta chain. The antigen remains undetermined. Specified time point: week 35, safety follow-up. Vaccination comprised doses that each held 300 ug of mutant IDH1 20-mer peptide, plus topical imiquimod. These data originate in a study of a mutant IDH1 vaccine in newly diagnosed glioma. Study information: With temozolomide cycles, or 4-6 weeks after radiotherapy alone, vaccination was started.

Sequencing used immunoSEQ multiplex PCR; TCRdb keeps in-frame clones, though not all of them. The sample contains more than 40,000 clones, around nine tenths of which appear only once. The receptor comes from a woman in her 40s with glioma. The source material was PBMCs, sampled from a glioma patient whose treatment included an IDH1 peptide vaccine.

The CDR3 region has the DNA TGTGCCAGCGCCCCCCTAGCGGGAGGGGGGACCAACACCGGGGAGCTGTTTTTT. Its translation is CASAPLAGGGTNTGELFF. The gene calls are TRBV27 and TRBJ2-2; 12 nucleotides line up with TRBD2. Germline V CDR1 and CDR2: MNHEY, SMNVEV (reference sequence). The trim removed 8 bases at V and 2 bases at J, leaving 12 bases unmatched. The CDR3 is 18 amino acids.